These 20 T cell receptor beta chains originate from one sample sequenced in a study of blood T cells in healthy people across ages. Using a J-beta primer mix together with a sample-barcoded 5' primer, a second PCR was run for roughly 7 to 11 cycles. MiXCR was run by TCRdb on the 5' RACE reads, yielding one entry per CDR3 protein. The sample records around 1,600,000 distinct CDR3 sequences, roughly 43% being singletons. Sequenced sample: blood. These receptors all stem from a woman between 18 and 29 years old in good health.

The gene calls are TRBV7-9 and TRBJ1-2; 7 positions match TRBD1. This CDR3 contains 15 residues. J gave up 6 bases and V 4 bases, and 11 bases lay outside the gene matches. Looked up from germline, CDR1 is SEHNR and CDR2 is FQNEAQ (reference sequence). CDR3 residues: CASSSRPRDSNGYTF. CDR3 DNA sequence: TGTGCCAGCAGCTCCCGTCCCCGGGACAGTAATGGCTACACCTTC. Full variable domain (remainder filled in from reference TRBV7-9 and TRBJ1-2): DTGVSQNPRHKITKRGQNVTFRCDPISEHNRLYWYRQTLGQGPEFLTYFQNEAQLEKSRLLSDRFSAERPKGSFSTLEIQRTEQGDSAMYLCASSSRPRDSNGYTFGSGTRLTVV.

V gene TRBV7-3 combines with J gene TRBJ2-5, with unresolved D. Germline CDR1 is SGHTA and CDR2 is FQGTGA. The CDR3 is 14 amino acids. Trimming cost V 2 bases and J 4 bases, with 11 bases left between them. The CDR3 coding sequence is TGTGCCAGCAGCTTAGGCACGGCAGCAGAGACCCAGTACTTC. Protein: CASSLGTAAETQYF.

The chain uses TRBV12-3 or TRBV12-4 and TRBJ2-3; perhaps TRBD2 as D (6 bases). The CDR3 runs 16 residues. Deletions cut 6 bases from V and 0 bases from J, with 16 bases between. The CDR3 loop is CASSLPIGTSTDTQYF. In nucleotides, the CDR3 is TGTGCCAGCAGCCTACCAATTGGGACTAGCACAGATACGCAGTATTTT.

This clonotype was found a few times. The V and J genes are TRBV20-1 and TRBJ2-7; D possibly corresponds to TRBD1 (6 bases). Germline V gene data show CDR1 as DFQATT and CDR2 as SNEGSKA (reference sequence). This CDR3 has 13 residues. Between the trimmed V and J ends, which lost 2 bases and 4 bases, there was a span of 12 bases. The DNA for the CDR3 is TGCAGTGCTAGACCTAACAGGGTTTACGAGCAGTACTTC. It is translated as CSARPNRVYEQYF.

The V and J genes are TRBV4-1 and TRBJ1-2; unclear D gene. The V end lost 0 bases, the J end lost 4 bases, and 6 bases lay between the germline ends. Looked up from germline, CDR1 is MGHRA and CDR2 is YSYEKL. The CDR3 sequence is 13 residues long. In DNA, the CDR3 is TGCGCCAGCAGCCAAGAAGGTCCCTATGGCTACACCTTC. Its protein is CASSQEGPYGYTF.

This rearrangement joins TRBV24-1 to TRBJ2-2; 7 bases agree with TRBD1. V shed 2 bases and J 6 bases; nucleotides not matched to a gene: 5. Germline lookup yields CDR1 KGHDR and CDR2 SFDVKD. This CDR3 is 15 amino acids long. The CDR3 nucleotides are TGTGCCACCAGTGATTCTCCAACAGGGGCCGGGGAGCTGTTTTTT. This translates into CATSDSPTGAGELFF.

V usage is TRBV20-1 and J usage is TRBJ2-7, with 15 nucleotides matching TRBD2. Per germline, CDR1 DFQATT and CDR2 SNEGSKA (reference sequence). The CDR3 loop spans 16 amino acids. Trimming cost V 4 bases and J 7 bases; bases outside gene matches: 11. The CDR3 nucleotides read TGCAGTGCTAATCCCGGGACTAGCGGGGGGTTGAATGAGCAGTACTTC. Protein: CSANPGTSGGLNEQYF.

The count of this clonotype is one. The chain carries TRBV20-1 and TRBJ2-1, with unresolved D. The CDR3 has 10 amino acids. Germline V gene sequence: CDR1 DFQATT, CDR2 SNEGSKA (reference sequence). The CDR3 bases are TGCAGCGCCTGGGCGTCAGAGCAGTTCTTC. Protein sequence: CSAWASEQFF.

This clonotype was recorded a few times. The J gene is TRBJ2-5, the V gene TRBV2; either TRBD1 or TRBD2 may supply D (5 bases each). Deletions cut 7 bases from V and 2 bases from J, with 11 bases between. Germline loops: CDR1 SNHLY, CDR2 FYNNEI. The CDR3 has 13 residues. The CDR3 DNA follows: TGTGCCAGCACAGTAGGGGAGCAAGAGACCCAGTACTTC. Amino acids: CASTVGEQETQYF. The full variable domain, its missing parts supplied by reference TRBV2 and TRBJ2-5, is EPEVTQTPSHQVTQMGQEVILRCVPISNHLYFYWYRQILGQKVEFLVSFYNNEISEKSEIFDDQFSVERPDGSNFTLKIRSTKLEDSAMYFCASTVGEQETQYFGPGTRLLVL.

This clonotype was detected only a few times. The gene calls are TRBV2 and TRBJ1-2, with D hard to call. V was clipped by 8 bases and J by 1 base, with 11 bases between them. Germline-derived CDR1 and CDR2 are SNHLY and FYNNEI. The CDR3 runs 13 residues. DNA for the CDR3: TGTGCCAGCTCGAGGGAATTTAACTATGGCTACACCTTC. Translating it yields CASSREFNYGYTF.

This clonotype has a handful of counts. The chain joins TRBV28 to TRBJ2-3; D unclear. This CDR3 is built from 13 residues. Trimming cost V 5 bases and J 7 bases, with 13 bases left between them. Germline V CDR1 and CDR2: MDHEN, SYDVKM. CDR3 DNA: TGTGCCAGCAGTGTAGATAGGGCCTATACGCAGTATTTT. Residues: CASSVDRAYTQYF.

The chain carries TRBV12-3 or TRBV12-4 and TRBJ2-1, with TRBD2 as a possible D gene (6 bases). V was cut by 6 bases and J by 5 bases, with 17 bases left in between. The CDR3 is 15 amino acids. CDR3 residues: CASRNFAEGHNEQFF. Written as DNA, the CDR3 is TGTGCCAGCAGAAATTTCGCGGAGGGACACAATGAGCAGTTCTTC.

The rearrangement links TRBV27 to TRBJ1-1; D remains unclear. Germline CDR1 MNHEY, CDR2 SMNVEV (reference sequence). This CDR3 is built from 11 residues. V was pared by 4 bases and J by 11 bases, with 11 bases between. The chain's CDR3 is CASSSSTKAFF. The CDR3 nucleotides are TGTGCCAGCAGTTCCTCTACGAAGGCTTTCTTT.

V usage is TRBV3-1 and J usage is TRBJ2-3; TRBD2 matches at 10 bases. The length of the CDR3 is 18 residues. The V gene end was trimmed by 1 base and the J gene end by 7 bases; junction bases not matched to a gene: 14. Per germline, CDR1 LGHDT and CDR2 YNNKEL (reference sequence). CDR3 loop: CASSQAGATSGILYTQYF. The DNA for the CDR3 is TGTGCCAGCAGCCAAGCGGGGGCTACTAGCGGGATATTGTATACGCAGTATTTT.

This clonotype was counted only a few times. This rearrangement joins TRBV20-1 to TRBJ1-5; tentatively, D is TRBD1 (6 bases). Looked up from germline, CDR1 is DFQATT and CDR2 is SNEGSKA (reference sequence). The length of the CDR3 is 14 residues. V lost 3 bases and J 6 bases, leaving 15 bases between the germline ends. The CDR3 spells CSARLTGMAQPQHF. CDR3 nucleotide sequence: TGCAGTGCTAGGTTAACAGGGATGGCTCAGCCCCAGCATTTT.

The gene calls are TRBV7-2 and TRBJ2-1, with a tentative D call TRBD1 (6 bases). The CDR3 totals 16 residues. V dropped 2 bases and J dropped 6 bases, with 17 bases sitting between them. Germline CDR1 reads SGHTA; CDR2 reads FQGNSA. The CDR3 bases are TGTGCCAGCAGCTTAACCACAGGGTTGGTGATCAATGAGCAGTTCTTC. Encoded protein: CASSLTTGLVINEQFF.

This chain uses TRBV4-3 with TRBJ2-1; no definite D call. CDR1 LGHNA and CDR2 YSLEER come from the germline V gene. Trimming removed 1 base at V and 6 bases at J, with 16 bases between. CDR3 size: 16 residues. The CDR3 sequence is CASSQAATPPLNEQFF. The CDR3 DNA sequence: TGCGCCAGCAGCCAAGCGGCTACACCACCCCTCAATGAGCAGTTCTTC.

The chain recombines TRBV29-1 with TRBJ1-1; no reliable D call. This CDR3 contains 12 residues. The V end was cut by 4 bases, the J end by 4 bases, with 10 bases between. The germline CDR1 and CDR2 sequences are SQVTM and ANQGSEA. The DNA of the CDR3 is TGCAGCGTTGGGGTAAGATCCACTGAAGCTTTCTTT. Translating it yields CSVGVRSTEAFF.

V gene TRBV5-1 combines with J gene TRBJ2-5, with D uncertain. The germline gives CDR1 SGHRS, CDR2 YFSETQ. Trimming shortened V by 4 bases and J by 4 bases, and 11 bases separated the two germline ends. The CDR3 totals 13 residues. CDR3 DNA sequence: TGCGCCAGCAGCCAAAATCAGCGAGAGACCCAGTACTTC. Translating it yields CASSQNQRETQYF.

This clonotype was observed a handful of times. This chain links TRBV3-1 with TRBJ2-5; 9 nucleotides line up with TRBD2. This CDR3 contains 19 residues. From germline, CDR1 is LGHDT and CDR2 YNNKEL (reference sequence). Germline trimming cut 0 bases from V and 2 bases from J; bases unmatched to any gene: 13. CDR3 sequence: CASSQDILPLAGRQETQYF. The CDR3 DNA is TGTGCCAGCAGCCAAGACATCCTACCACTAGCGGGCCGACAAGAGACCCAGTACTTC.